The sequence of this T cell receptor beta chain was determined in a study of tumor-infiltrating lymphocytes in localized non-small cell lung cancer. Overall study context: Each patient gave resected tumor and non-adjacent uninvolved lung tissue.

General study findings and limits: T-cell fraction did not differ between immunotypes IM1 and IM2. Only some patients had TCR sequencing, depending on available tissue.

Produced via immunoSEQ multiplex PCR; TCRdb's table is partial and in-frame only. The sample records about 16,000 clones, around 80% being singletons. Points on this clone: Its antigen is not known.

The germline V gene has CDR1 ENHRY and CDR2 SYGVKD. This CDR3 contains 13 residues. V dropped 2 bases and J dropped 5 bases, with 9 bases sitting between them. This chain joins TRBV10-3 and TRBJ1-1; the D gene is possibly TRBD1 (5 bases). The receptor was isolated from a human donor with non-small cell lung cancer. Sample: lung tumor tissue. For the CDR3, the DNA is TGTGCCATCAGTGAGCAGGGAACAACTGAAGCTTTCTTT. It translates to CAISEQGTTEAFF.